This T cell receptor (beta chain) appears in the sequencing data of a study of cytomegalovirus exposure and HLA in healthy donors. PCR used 60 Vbeta primers and 13 Jbeta primers. Assay used: immunoSEQ multiplex PCR; TCRdb lists only in-frame clones, some missing. The sample lists around 54,000 clones; 80% were seen once. The germline CDR1 and CDR2 sequences are SEHNR and FQNEAQ (reference sequence). This CDR3 contains 15 residues. The junction had 6 bases not matched to a gene; V was cut back by 1 base and J by 6 bases. This clone was found once. Its antigen is unknown. Study results and limitations: After further analysis at a later stage, 16,951 TCR beta sequences were associated with HLA alleles at 0.05 false discovery rate. The number of N-insertions in an Asian-associated ancestry cluster was reportedly below the 666-donor mean in a later analysis.

Specimen: PBMCs. The V and J genes are TRBV7-9 and TRBJ1-2, with 9 bases lining up with TRBD1. The TCR was taken from a man aged 25 to 45 in good health and CMV-seropositive. Written as DNA, the CDR3 is TGTGCCAGCAGCTTAGGGAGCCGGACAGGGGATGGCTACACCTTC. It yields the protein CASSLGSRTGDGYTF.